The rows below give T cell receptor beta chains drawn from one sample of a study of identical twins. TCRdb reanalysed the 5' RACE reads using MiXCR and keeps one entry per CDR3 protein. The table shows 350,000 to 450,000 distinct CDR3 sequences, with roughly 18% occurring only once. The specimen was naive T cells sorted from blood. The source of these receptors is a man aged 50-60 years in good health. Each CDR3 is given with its conserved first and last residue. Each record gives: V gene, CDR3 protein.

>TRBV20-1
CSAPGQGNIEQYF
>TRBV10-3
CAIRRDRGVYEQYF
>TRBV20-1
CSARVPGDVGYTF
>TRBV6-5
CASSYPQGASNEKLFF
>TRBV5-6
CASSKSEEQFF
>TRBV11-2
CASSPLLSSYNEQFF
>TRBV9
CASSVEELAGAYEQYF
>TRBV20-1
CSALGTSGSNEQFF
>TRBV10-3
CAIGGTAATTYEQYF
>TRBV11-2
CASSLVLGTANSPLHF
>TRBV20-1
CSARRLAGGLSYEQYF
>TRBV6-1
CASSRILAAPSYEQYF
>TRBV5-1
CASSSGTSGRATDDTQYF
>TRBV5-1
CASSLTLRGEGTEAFF
>TRBV5-1
CASSTIDPTDTQYF
>TRBV7-2
CASSLAGQSTDTQYF
>TRBV20-1
CSARVGTDTQYF
>TRBV25-1
CASSQTGVGNQPQHF
>TRBV6-5
CASNYITVINEQFF
>TRBV6-5
CASSYSVASSYNEQFF
>TRBV10-3
CAISRYSGSGEVVETQYF
>TRBV6-5
CASSYPPPAGQFF
>TRBV11-1
CASSSGGKRVGSYEQYF
>TRBV29-1
CSVAGKMRNEQFF
>TRBV28
CASMTLNTGELFF
>TRBV20-1
CSARDVREGSPGELFF
>TRBV9
CASSAGTDPGASFTDTQYF
>TRBV11-2
CASSSNPGLYTDTQYF
>TRBV7-3
CASSLLLISEQFF
>TRBV11-2
CASSPASNQPQHF
>TRBV29-1
CSVAEAFF
>TRBV4-2
CASSQDRRVEETQYF
>TRBV5-5
CASSLEGVSPDTQYF
>TRBV5-1
CASSYGGPYEQYF
>TRBV4-1
CASSQDNQGVDTQYF
>TRBV11-2
CASSLVPGAHGYTF
>TRBV18
CASSPRSDYNEQFF
>TRBV20-1
CSARAGETYEQYF
>TRBV18
CASSSASGRARGEQFF
>TRBV4-3
CASSPRVPRVHEQYF
>TRBV12-3/TRBV12-4
CASSFGLVSNQPQHF
>TRBV20-1
CSARDPLTGAEAFF
>TRBV5-1
CASSLGAGENEQYF
>TRBV7-2
CASSRGLLEKLFF
>TRBV5-1
CASSRRQDTEAFF